Below, 25 T cell receptor beta chains from the same sample are listed, as sequenced in a study of T cells in Graves' hyperthyroidism and ophthalmopathy. RNA transcripts gave rise to amplified TCR beta CDR3 regions. A first-round RT-PCR of the TCR CDR3 used the HTBI primer set. Each CDR3 protein gets one entry after TCRdb re-called the multiplex PCR reads with MiXCR. The sample holds 730,000 or so distinct CDR3 sequences, roughly a sixth seen once. Sequencing was carried out using blood. These receptors were collected from a woman aged 50 to 60 with Graves' hyperthyroidism that later progressed to Graves' ophthalmopathy.

The chain combines TRBV12-3 or TRBV12-4 with TRBJ2-1, with 8 bases matching TRBD2. The CDR3 is 13 amino acids. The V and J ends lost 6 bases and 10 bases, in that order; junction bases with no gene match: 8. The CDR3 DNA reads TGTGCCAGCAGACTGTCGGGGGGGATCGAGCAGTTCTTC. Protein product: CASRLSGGIEQFF.

V is TRBV29-1 and J is TRBJ2-7; D is ambiguous. The CDR3 spans 13 residues. Germline values: CDR1 SQVTM, CDR2 ANQGSEA. The V gene lost 7 bases and the J gene lost 1 base, with 14 bases spanning the gap. In nucleotides, the CDR3 is TGCAGCGCCACCCCCAGCGCTTCCTACGAGCAGTACTTC. As protein: CSATPSASYEQYF.

This clonotype was recorded a few times. This chain connects TRBV20-1 to TRBJ1-6; D is unclear. This CDR3 contains 16 residues. The V gene lost 1 base and the J gene lost 5 bases, with 15 bases spanning the gap. The V gene's germline CDR1 is DFQATT and CDR2 SNEGSKA (reference sequence). For the CDR3, the DNA is TGCAGTGCTAGAGTCCATCGGGGTGTGGATAATTCACCCCTCCACTTT. This translates into CSARVHRGVDNSPLHF.

This sequence joins TRBV7-9 and TRBJ1-6; unclear D gene. CDR3 length: 15 amino acids. Germline V gene data show CDR1 as SEHNR and CDR2 as FQNEAQ (reference sequence). V shed 1 base and J shed 10 bases, with 14 bases lying between them. CDR3: CASSLDGDKGSPLHF. The CDR3 DNA sequence: TGTGCCAGCAGCTTAGACGGGGATAAGGGCTCACCCCTCCACTTT.

This clonotype has at least ten counts. The chain links TRBV13 to TRBJ2-1; TRBD2 matches 7 bases. The CDR3 sequence is 15 residues long. In germline, CDR1 is PRHDT, CDR2 FYEKMQ (reference sequence). Trimming at V came to 7 bases and at J to 8 bases, leaving 14 bases not matched to a gene. Written as DNA, the CDR3 is TGTGCCAGCACGGACGTAGGGGCGGGGGATGATGAGCAGTTCTTC. This gives the protein CASTDVGAGDDEQFF.

This clonotype was recorded only once. A single base separates this from a much larger clone, so it may be a read error. V usage is TRBV12-3 or TRBV12-4 and J usage is TRBJ2-3, with 12 bases that match TRBD2. The CDR3 runs to 16 residues. The ends lost 5 bases at V and 8 bases at J; junction bases unmatched: 11. CDR3 coding DNA: TGTGCCAGCAGTCCGTTGGGGCTAGCGGGGGGGGCTACGCAGTATTTT. Amino acid sequence: CASSPLGLAGGATQYF.

This clonotype was counted ten times or more. V and J are TRBV7-8 and TRBJ2-3; tentatively, D is TRBD1 or TRBD2 (5 bases each). The V end lost 2 bases, the J end lost 0 bases, and 9 bases lay between the germline ends. Germline V gene lookup returns CDR1 SGHVS and CDR2 FQNEAQ. The CDR3 runs to 15 residues. In nucleotides, the CDR3 is TGTGCCAGCAGCTTATGGGGACGGAGCACAGATACGCAGTATTTT. It encodes CASSLWGRSTDTQYF.

This clonotype has just a few counts. This chain connects TRBV6-1 to TRBJ1-6; D perhaps matches TRBD1 (6 bases). Germline CDR1 MNHNS, CDR2 SASEGT. The CDR3 runs to 16 residues. Trimming left V 1 base short and J 1 base short, with 8 bases between. CDR3 sequence: CASSEVQGSYNSPLHF. In DNA, the CDR3 is TGTGCCAGCAGTGAAGTTCAGGGGTCCTATAATTCACCCCTCCACTTT.

This clonotype was observed a few times. The V and J genes are TRBV14 and TRBJ2-6; D perhaps matches TRBD1 (5 bases). Trimming left V 2 bases short and J 0 bases short, with 11 bases between. CDR3 length equals 17 residues. The germline CDR1 and CDR2 sequences are SGHDN and FVKESK. CDR3 in amino acids: CASSQPFRASGANVLTF. CDR3 sequence (DNA): TGTGCCAGCAGCCAACCCTTCAGGGCCTCTGGGGCCAACGTCCTGACTTTC.

V is TRBV18 and J is TRBJ1-2; D may be TRBD1 (6 bases). The length of the CDR3 is 15 residues. The germline gives CDR1 KGHSH, CDR2 LQKENI. V was trimmed by 0 bases and J by 4 bases, leaving 12 bases between them. CDR3 in DNA: TGTGCCAGCTCACCACCGACAGGATTTCTCTATGGCTACACCTTC. It specifies CASSPPTGFLYGYTF.

This clonotype came up many times. The gene calls are TRBV3-1 and TRBJ1-2; 10 bases are a match to TRBD1. Germline-derived CDR1 and CDR2 are LGHDT and YNNKEL (reference sequence). The length of the CDR3 is 15 residues. Unmatched junction bases numbered 6, after V lost 0 bases and J lost 8 bases. CDR3 sequence (DNA): TGTGCCAGCAGCCAAGATCGTCTGACAGGGGGCGGCTACACCTTC. Residues: CASSQDRLTGGGYTF.

This clonotype showed up many times. The chain combines TRBV2 with TRBJ2-5; D possibly uses TRBD1 or TRBD2 (6 bases each). V was trimmed by 3 bases and J by 1 base, leaving 12 bases between them. This CDR3 has 15 residues. CDR1 is SNHLY and CDR2 is FYNNEI in the germline V gene. The CDR3: CASSDLRGPQETQYF. The CDR3, as DNA: TGTGCCAGCAGTGACCTTCGGGGGCCCCAAGAGACCCAGTACTTC. Full variable domain (outside the CDR3, taken from reference TRBV2 and TRBJ2-5): EPEVTQTPSHQVTQMGQEVILRCVPISNHLYFYWYRQILGQKVEFLVSFYNNEISEKSEIFDDQFSVERPDGSNFTLKIRSTKLEDSAMYFCASSDLRGPQETQYFGPGTRLLVL.

This clonotype was recorded at least ten times. Here the CDR3 DNA reads TGTGCCAGCAGTTCCCGTGAGGGCGGGGAGACCCAGTACTTC. Its protein product is CASSSREGGETQYF. The rearrangement uses TRBV6-5 and TRBJ2-5; D might be TRBD2 (5 bases). The CDR3 sequence is 14 residues long. The V gene's germline CDR1 is MNHEY and CDR2 SVGAGI. Trimming left V 4 bases short and J 5 bases short, with 14 bases between.

The V and J genes are TRBV15 and TRBJ2-7; tentatively, D is TRBD2 (6 bases). This CDR3 is 15 amino acids long. With 5 bases removed from V and 3 bases from J, the gap between germline ends came to 17 bases. CDR1 is LNHNV, CDR2 YYDKDF, per germline (reference sequence). The CDR3 coding sequence is TGTGCCACCAGCCCAATCCGGGAGAACTTCTACGAGCAGTACTTC. Protein: CATSPIRENFYEQYF.

As regards this clonotype: The junction departs from the called germline gene at one end, perhaps through a read error. The CDR3 here is CAWGVVDLTEAFF. The CDR3 DNA sequence: TGTGCCTGGGGTGTTGTGGATTTGACTGAAGCTTTCTTT. The V and J genes are TRBV30 and TRBJ1-1; D unresolved. Germline loops: CDR1 GTSNPN, CDR2 SVGIG (reference sequence). The CDR3 loop spans 13 amino acids.

The table lists this clonotype with many counts. V gene TRBV12-5 combines with J gene TRBJ1-1, with TRBD1 matching over 10 bases. CDR1 LGHNT and CDR2 FRNRAP come from the germline V gene. The CDR3 sequence is 16 residues long. J was trimmed by 6 bases and V by 7 bases; bases with no gene match: 14. The CDR3 sequence: CASAPGQGPWGAEAFF. DNA for the CDR3: TGTGCTAGTGCTCCGGGACAGGGGCCTTGGGGGGCTGAAGCTTTCTTT.

This clonotype was detected many times. The chain recombines TRBV6-1 with TRBJ1-5, with D perhaps TRBD1 (5 bases). This CDR3 comprises 15 residues. Germline loops: CDR1 MNHNS, CDR2 SASEGT. V dropped 7 bases and J dropped 0 bases, with 13 bases sitting between them. The CDR3 DNA follows: TGTGCCAGCACGCCCTGGGGGTATAGCAATCAGCCCCAGCATTTT. Translated, it gives CASTPWGYSNQPQHF.

There are a few counts of this clonotype. The chain employs TRBV30 and TRBJ2-2; 10 nucleotides agree with TRBD1. CDR1 is GTSNPN and CDR2 is SVGIG in the germline V gene (reference sequence). CDR3 length equals 15 residues. V gave up 4 bases and J gave up 7 bases; unmatched junction bases: 9. CDR3 DNA: TGTGCCTGGACCAGGGGACAGGGGTATTTCGGGGAGCTGTTTTTT. Its translation is CAWTRGQGYFGELFF. Supplemented by reference TRBV30 and TRBJ2-2, the full variable domain reads SQTIHQWPATLVQPVGSPLSLECTVEGTSNPNLYWYRQAAGRGLQLLFYSVGIGQISSEVPQNLSASRPQDRQFILSSKKLLLSDSGFYLCAWTRGQGYFGELFFGEGSRLTVL.

This clonotype was counted only a few times. The V call is TRBV11-2, the J call TRBJ2-5, with TRBD2 matching 11 bases. CDR3 length: 16 amino acids. Germline assignment: CDR1 SGHAT and CDR2 FQNNGV. Losses at the gene ends were 5 bases for V and 2 bases for J; bases not matched to a gene: 7. The CDR3 coding sequence is TGTGCCAGCAGCCTTAGCGGGGGGGATCGGCAAGAGACCCAGTACTTC. As protein: CASSLSGGDRQETQYF.

This clonotype was observed at least ten times. The gene calls are TRBV18 and TRBJ2-3; TRBD2 agrees at 10 bases. The V gene end was trimmed by 2 bases and the J gene end by 1 base; junction bases not matched to a gene: 6. The CDR3 contains 17 residues. CDR1 is KGHSH and CDR2 is LQKENI in the germline V gene. CDR3 sequence reads: CASSPFKGLAGTDTQYF. CDR3 nucleotide sequence: TGTGCCAGCTCACCATTTAAAGGACTAGCGGGCACAGATACGCAGTATTTT.

V and J are TRBV10-3 and TRBJ2-5, with 11 bases fitting TRBD2. The junction had 8 bases not matched to a gene; V was cut back by 10 bases and J by 4 bases. Germline-derived CDR1 and CDR2 are ENHRY and SYGVKD. This CDR3 region has 14 residues. The CDR3 region has the DNA TGTGCCACACTAGCGGGGGTACGGTCAGAGACCCAGTACTTC. Encoded protein: CATLAGVRSETQYF.

This clonotype was seen at least ten times. The chain employs TRBV3-1 and TRBJ2-1; D is tentatively TRBD1 or TRBD2 (6 bases each). Germline-derived CDR1 and CDR2 are LGHDT and YNNKEL (reference sequence). V was cut by 4 bases and J by 0 bases, with 16 bases left in between. The CDR3 is made up of 17 amino acids. CDR3 DNA: TGTGCCAGCAGCCCTCGGGGGCGGGCTAGCTCCTACAATGAGCAGTTCTTC. Protein product: CASSPRGRASSYNEQFF.

This clonotype was seen a handful of times. CDR3 sequence (DNA): TGTGCCAGCAGCTTACAAGCGGGGGGAGTTTCAGATACGCAGTATTTT. Residues: CASSLQAGGVSDTQYF. The V call is TRBV7-3, the J call TRBJ2-3; 9 bases line up with TRBD2. Germline V gene lookup returns CDR1 SGHTA and CDR2 FQGTGA. This CDR3 has 16 residues. V trimming: 2 bases; J trimming: 4 bases; junction bases outside the gene matches: 7.

This clonotype occurred many times. The chain has TRBV5-5 and TRBJ1-2; possibly TRBD1 for D (5 bases). The CDR3 runs 15 residues. The germline gives CDR1 SGHKS, CDR2 YYEKEE (reference sequence). V was trimmed by 1 base and J by 0 bases, leaving 10 bases between them. CDR3 loop: CASSLLRQSNYGYTF. For the CDR3, the DNA is TGTGCCAGCAGCTTGCTCCGACAGTCTAACTATGGCTACACCTTC.

V gene TRBV11-1 combines with J gene TRBJ2-1; no reliable D call. Germline CDR1 and CDR2: SGHAT and FQDESV (reference sequence). Trimming pared 1 base from V and 10 bases from J, leaving 8 bases between. The CDR3 runs 12 residues. CDR3 nucleotides: TGTGCCAGCAGCTTAGTTCCCCCCGAGCAGTTCTTC. This sequence encodes CASSLVPPEQFF.